These 3 T cell receptor beta chains came from one sample sequenced in a study of T cell repertoires in aging, cancer and after chemotherapy. Amplification of TCR beta used genomic DNA extracted from peripheral blood. A mixed TRB-A/B primer pool amplified rearranged TRB by multiplex touch-down PCR. TCRdb itself ran the multiplex PCR reads through MiXCR, one entry per CDR3 protein. Here the sample spans about 5,100 distinct CDR3 sequences, roughly 29% being singletons. The sequencing sample was made of blood. These receptors were taken from a human donor with a solid tumor.

As regards this clonotype: Since a much larger clone is just one base distant, this may be a read error. The chain uses TRBV6-5 and TRBJ1-2; TRBD1 is a possible D gene (6 bases). CDR3 size: 13 residues. V was pared by 4 bases and J by 4 bases, with 10 bases between. CDR1 is MNHEY, CDR2 SVGAGI, per germline. The CDR3 region has the DNA TGTGCCAGCAGTTTGGGACATCTCTATGGCTACACCTTC. Protein: CASSLGHLYGYTF.

The V gene is TRBV5-1, the J gene TRBJ1-1, with D possibly TRBD1 on 6 matching bases. In germline, CDR1 is SGHRS, CDR2 YFSETQ. V was clipped by 4 bases and J by 4 bases, with 17 bases between them. The CDR3 extends over 15 amino acids. The CDR3 protein is CASSPRDTARTEAFF. CDR3 DNA sequence: TGCGCCAGCAGCCCGAGGGACACCGCCCGCACTGAAGCTTTCTTT. Complete variable domain (other parts from reference TRBV5-1 and TRBJ1-1): KAGVTQTPRYLIKTRGQQVTLSCSPISGHRSVSWYQQTPGQGLQFLFEYFSETQRNKGNFPGRFSGRQFSNSRSEMNVSTLELGDSALYLCASSPRDTARTEAFFGQGTRLTVV.

This chain uses TRBV10-1 with TRBJ2-7; D gene uncertain. V lost 9 bases and J 2 bases, leaving 14 bases between the germline ends. This CDR3 is built from 13 residues. Germline CDR1 reads WNHNN; CDR2 reads SYGVQD (reference sequence). CDR3 nucleotide sequence: TGCGCCAGACTACCACGCGACCCCTACGAGCAGTACTTC. Translating gives CARLPRDPYEQYF.